Here is one TCR beta chain with its context. A single record per CDR3 protein comes from TCRdb applying MiXCR to the 5' RACE reads. The sample yields 30,000 or so distinct CDR3 sequences, around 9% seen once. This entry belongs to a study of chronic HIV infection and antiretroviral therapy. V was cut by 0 bases and J by 5 bases, with 14 bases left in between. Germline V gives CDR1 DFQATT, CDR2 SNEGSKA (reference sequence). This CDR3 spans 15 amino acids. The clonotype comes from an adult who had HIV and had not received antiretroviral therapy, or was an uninfected healthy control (not recorded which). The rearrangement joins TRBV20-1 to TRBJ1-5, with no clear D. Source material: peripheral blood. The CDR3, as DNA: TGCAGTGCTAGAGATCCTGGTCAGACGGATCAGCCCCAGCATTTT. Its translation is CSARDPGQTDQPQHF.